This is a list of T cell receptor beta chains from one sample in a study of T cells in Graves' hyperthyroidism and ophthalmopathy. TCRdb reanalysed the multiplex PCR reads using MiXCR and keeps one entry per CDR3 protein. The sample carries hundreds of thousands of distinct CDR3 sequences, around 20% recorded once. The sequencing sample was made of blood. The receptors were sampled from a man in his fifties with Graves' ophthalmopathy. CDR3s include the opening cysteine and the closing phenylalanine or tryptophan. D genes are given only for firm matches. Clone size is shown for a subset of rows, as once, few, many or a class of expanded clone.

V	D	J	size	CDR3	DNA
TRBV27	.	TRBJ1-5	few	CASSLYGGSQPQHF	TGTGCCAGCAGTTTATATGGGGGGAGTCAGCCCCAGCATTTT
TRBV19	TRBD1	TRBJ1-2	few	CASSIAQGDYGYTF	TGTGCCAGTAGTATCGCACAGGGGGACTATGGCTACACCTTC
TRBV28	.	TRBJ1-1	.	CASSVFVTEAFF	TGTGCCAGCAGCGTTTTCGTAACTGAAGCTTTCTTT
TRBV30	.	TRBJ2-1	.	CAWTGGGYEQFF	TGTGCCTGGACGGGAGGGGGCTATGAGCAGTTCTTC
TRBV2	.	TRBJ2-5	many	CASRGDRKETQYF	TGTGCCAGCAGGGGGGACCGAAAAGAGACCCAGTACTTC
TRBV19	.	TRBJ1-4	few	CASSIYARGPLEKLFF	TGTGCCAGTAGTATCTATGCCCGCGGCCCGCTTGAAAAACTGTTTTTT
TRBV11-2	.	TRBJ1-2	many	CASSLQGAPERGYTF	TGTGCCAGCAGCTTACAAGGGGCCCCTGAGCGTGGCTACACCTTC
TRBV28	.	TRBJ2-3	.	CASTAGSGDTQYF	TGTGCCAGCACGGCGGGGTCAGGAGATACGCAGTATTTT
TRBV4-1	.	TRBJ1-4	.	CASSQGSRGNEKLFF	TGCGCCAGCAGCCAAGGCTCCAGGGGCAATGAAAAACTGTTTTTT
TRBV2	.	TRBJ1-1	many	CASSSTAEAFF	TGTGCCAGCAGTTCGACTGCTGAAGCTTTCTTT
TRBV6-1	.	TRBJ2-1	few	CASRQSPYNEQFF	TGTGCCAGCAGGCAGAGTCCCTACAATGAGCAGTTCTTC
TRBV15	TRBD2	TRBJ2-7	.	CATSTGLAGGPPYWKQYF	TGTGCCACCAGCACCGGACTAGCGGGAGGGCCCCCCTACTGGAAGCAGTACTTC
TRBV11-1	TRBD2	TRBJ2-3	few	CASSPKTSGRTDTQYF	TGTGCCAGCAGCCCTAAGACTAGCGGTCGCACAGATACGCAGTATTTT
TRBV19	.	TRBJ2-7	.	CASRAPDRPGEQYF	TGTGCCAGTAGGGCTCCAGACAGGCCGGGCGAGCAGTACTTC
TRBV4-1	TRBD1	TRBJ2-3	.	CASSQDPRRGQVGTDTQYF	TGCGCCAGCAGCCAAGACCCCCGGCGGGGACAGGTGGGCACAGATACGCAGTATTTT
TRBV13	TRBD2	TRBJ2-7	few	CASSTMGLAGSYEQYF	TGTGCCAGCAGCACGATGGGACTAGCGGGCTCCTACGAGCAGTACTTC
TRBV29-1	TRBD1	TRBJ1-2	few	CSGEGGQGKDGYTF	TGCAGCGGCGAGGGGGGACAGGGAAAAGATGGCTACACCTTC
TRBV12-3/TRBV12-4	.	TRBJ1-5	many	CASRPGQYSNQPQHF	TGTGCCAGCAGGCCGGGACAATATAGCAATCAGCCCCAGCATTTT
TRBV20-1	TRBD2	TRBJ2-7	many	CSARDARGSSYEQYF	TGCAGTGCTAGAGATGCGCGGGGGAGCTCCTACGAGCAGTACTTC
TRBV6-1	.	TRBJ2-3	.	CASSEEVESWDTQYF	TGTGCCAGCAGTGAAGAGGTGGAATCTTGGGATACGCAGTATTTT
TRBV5-6	TRBD1	TRBJ2-1	few	CASSFGPGQDEQFF	TGTGCCAGCAGCTTCGGTCCGGGACAGGATGAGCAGTTCTTC
TRBV28	.	TRBJ1-1	many	CASRRDGGTFF	TGTGCCAGCAGAAGAGACGGCGGCACTTTCTTT
TRBV13	.	TRBJ1-3	many	CASLTTTLSGNTIYF	TGTGCCAGTCTAACTACGACCCTCTCTGGAAACACCATATATTTT
TRBV5-1	.	TRBJ1-6	few	CASSREGSNSPLHF	TGCGCCAGCAGCAGAGAGGGGTCTAATTCACCCCTCCACTTT
TRBV28	.	TRBJ2-5	many	CASSFSRQDSKSETQYF	TGTGCCAGCAGTTTTAGTCGTCAGGACTCAAAGTCGGAGACCCAGTACTTC
TRBV30	.	TRBJ2-1	many	CAWSVLGQSGEQFF	TGTGCCTGGAGTGTACTCGGCCAGTCCGGTGAGCAGTTCTTC
TRBV2	.	TRBJ2-5	.	CASSERSETQYF	TGTGCCAGCAGTGAGAGGTCCGAGACCCAGTACTTC
TRBV5-5	TRBD2	TRBJ2-2	.	CASTKKGGMNTGELFF	TGTGCCAGCACCAAAAAGGGAGGGATGAACACCGGGGAGCTGTTTTTT
TRBV7-3	.	TRBJ1-6	many	CASSLGRENSPLHF	TGTGCCAGCAGCTTGGGCAGGGAGAATTCACCCCTCCACTTT
TRBV9	TRBD1	TRBJ1-1	.	CASSVDPGQALLTEAFF	TGTGCCAGCAGCGTCGACCCGGGACAGGCCCTTTTAACTGAAGCTTTCTTT
TRBV30	TRBD2	TRBJ2-3	many	CAWTLGAGGPTDTQYF	TGTGCCTGGACCCTCGGGGCGGGAGGACCCACAGATACGCAGTATTTT
TRBV7-9	.	TRBJ2-4	few	CASSFRGLAKNIQYF	TGTGCCAGCAGCTTCAGGGGCTTAGCCAAAAACATTCAGTACTTC
TRBV27	.	TRBJ1-1	.	CASSPVDTYTEAFF	TGTGCCAGCAGTCCCGTCGACACGTACACTGAAGCTTTCTTT
TRBV7-8	.	TRBJ2-7	many	CASSLGDTRYEQYF	TGTGCCAGCAGCCTCGGGGACACCCGCTACGAGCAGTACTTC
TRBV28	TRBD2	TRBJ2-7	.	CASSLILAGSEQYF	TGTGCCAGCAGTTTAATACTAGCGGGGAGTGAGCAGTACTTC
TRBV3-1	TRBD2	TRBJ2-7	many	CASSLRLAGVPEQYF	TGTGCCAGCAGCCTCCGACTAGCGGGAGTTCCCGAGCAGTACTTC
TRBV5-6	TRBD2	TRBJ2-1	.	CASSRAGLRNEQFF	TGTGCCAGCAGCAGAGCGGGACTTAGGAATGAGCAGTTCTTC
TRBV6-8	.	TRBJ1-1	.	CASSPQGINAEAFF	TGTGCCAGCAGTCCCCAGGGAATCAACGCTGAAGCTTTCTTT
TRBV4-2	.	TRBJ2-1	.	CASSQDQLGSYNEQFF	TGTGCCAGCAGCCAAGATCAACTAGGCTCCTACAATGAGCAGTTCTTC
TRBV5-1	.	TRBJ1-4	many	CASSSLPNTNEKLFF	TGCGCCAGCAGCTCCTTGCCGAACACTAATGAAAAACTGTTTTTT
TRBV7-2	TRBD2	TRBJ2-4	many	CASRSGRGENIQYF	TGTGCCAGCAGGAGCGGGAGGGGAGAAAACATTCAGTACTTC
TRBV5-1	.	TRBJ2-2	many	CASSPKNSPGQRTGELFF	TGCGCCAGCAGCCCGAAGAACTCACCGGGACAAAGGACCGGGGAGCTGTTTTTT
TRBV20-1	.	TRBJ2-3	many	CSARDGGRDTQYF	TGCAGTGCTAGAGATGGTGGGCGAGATACGCAGTATTTT
TRBV10-3	.	TRBJ2-2	few	CAISVDPPDTGELFF	TGTGCCATCAGTGTCGACCCCCCGGACACCGGGGAGCTGTTTTTT
TRBV24-1	.	TRBJ2-7	few	CAIRWGILPAYEQYF	TGTGCCATCCGGTGGGGGATCCTCCCCGCCTACGAGCAGTACTTC
TRBV6-1	.	TRBJ1-5	.	CASSEISRGRGNQPQHF	TGTGCCAGCAGTGAAATATCTCGAGGGCGCGGCAATCAGCCCCAGCATTTT
TRBV4-1	.	TRBJ2-3	.	CASSPLTSTPNTQYF	TGCGCCAGCAGCCCCCTTACCAGTACCCCGAATACGCAGTATTTT
TRBV29-1	.	TRBJ2-7	many	CSVERGVDEQYF	TGCAGCGTTGAACGAGGGGTGGACGAGCAGTACTTC
TRBV28	.	TRBJ1-1	few	CASSLTMGRSSNTEAFF	TGTGCCAGCAGTTTAACAATGGGACGGAGTTCGAACACTGAAGCTTTCTTT
TRBV11-2	TRBD1	TRBJ2-7	many	CASSLGRSGGLDEQYF	TGTGCCAGCAGCTTAGGAAGATCAGGGGGTCTGGACGAGCAGTACTTC
TRBV20-1	.	TRBJ1-1	many	CSASRGGEAFF	TGCAGTGCAAGCCGGGGTGGCGAAGCTTTCTTT
TRBV30	.	TRBJ1-2	few	CARRVTGYGYTF	TGTGCCCGGAGGGTGACGGGCTATGGCTACACCTTC
TRBV10-3	.	TRBJ2-7	few	CAIREIQGPDYEQYF	TGTGCCATCAGAGAAATCCAGGGCCCCGATTACGAGCAGTACTTC
TRBV12-3/TRBV12-4	TRBD2	TRBJ2-5	few	CASSYSPTSGLKTQYF	TGTGCCAGCAGCTATAGCCCGACTAGCGGGTTGAAGACCCAGTACTTC
TRBV5-1	.	TRBJ2-7	many	CASSHDRIMNEQYF	TGCGCCAGCAGCCACGACAGGATTATGAACGAGCAGTACTTC